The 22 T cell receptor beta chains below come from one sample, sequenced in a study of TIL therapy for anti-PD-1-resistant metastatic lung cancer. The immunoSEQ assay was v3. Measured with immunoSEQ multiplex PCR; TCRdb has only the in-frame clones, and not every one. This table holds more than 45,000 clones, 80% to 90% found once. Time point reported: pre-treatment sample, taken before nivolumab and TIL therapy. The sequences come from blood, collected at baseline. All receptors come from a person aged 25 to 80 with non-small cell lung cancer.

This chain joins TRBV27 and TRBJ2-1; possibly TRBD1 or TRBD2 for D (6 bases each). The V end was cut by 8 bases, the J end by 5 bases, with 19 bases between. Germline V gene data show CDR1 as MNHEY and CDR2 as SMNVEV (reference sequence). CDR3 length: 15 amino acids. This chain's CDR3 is CASSIIGGQNNEQFF. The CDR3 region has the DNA TGTGCCAGCTCTATTATCGGGGGCCAAAACAATGAGCAGTTCTTC.

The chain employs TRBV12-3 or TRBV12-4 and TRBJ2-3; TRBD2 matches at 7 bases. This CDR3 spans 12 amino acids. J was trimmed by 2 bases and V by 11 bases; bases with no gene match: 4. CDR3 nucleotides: TGTGCCCCTAGCGGTTCCACAGATACGCAGTATTTT. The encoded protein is CAPSGSTDTQYF.

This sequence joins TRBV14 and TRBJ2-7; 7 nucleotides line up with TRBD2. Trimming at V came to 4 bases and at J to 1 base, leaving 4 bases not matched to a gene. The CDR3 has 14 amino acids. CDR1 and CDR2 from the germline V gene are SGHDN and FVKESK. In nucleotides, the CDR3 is TGTGCCAGCAGCCCCGGGGGGTGGTCCTACGAGCAGTACTTC. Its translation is CASSPGGWSYEQYF.

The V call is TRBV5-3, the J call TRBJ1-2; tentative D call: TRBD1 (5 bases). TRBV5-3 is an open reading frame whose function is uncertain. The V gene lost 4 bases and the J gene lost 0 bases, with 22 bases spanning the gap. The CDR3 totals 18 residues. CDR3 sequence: CARSHLLAGRASNYGYTF. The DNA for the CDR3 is TGTGCCAGAAGCCATCTTCTGGCAGGGCGTGCCTCTAACTATGGCTACACCTTC.

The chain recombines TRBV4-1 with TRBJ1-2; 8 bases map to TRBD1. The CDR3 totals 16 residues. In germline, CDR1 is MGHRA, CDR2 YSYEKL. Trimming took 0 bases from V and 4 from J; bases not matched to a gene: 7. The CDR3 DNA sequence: TGCGCCAGCAGCCAAGATAGGACAGGGCTCACCTATGGCTACACCTTC. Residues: CASSQDRTGLTYGYTF.

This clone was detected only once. The CDR3 region has the DNA TGCGCCAGCAGTGAGGCAGGACTAGCGGGGGGCTCCTACAATGAGCAGTTCTTC. Its translation: CASSEAGLAGGSYNEQFF. This chain links TRBV10-1 with TRBJ2-1, with TRBD2 matching over 14 bases. Germline values: CDR1 WNHNN, CDR2 SYGVQD (reference sequence). CDR3 size: 18 residues. With V trimmed by 2 bases and J by 0 bases, 3 bases remained unmatched.

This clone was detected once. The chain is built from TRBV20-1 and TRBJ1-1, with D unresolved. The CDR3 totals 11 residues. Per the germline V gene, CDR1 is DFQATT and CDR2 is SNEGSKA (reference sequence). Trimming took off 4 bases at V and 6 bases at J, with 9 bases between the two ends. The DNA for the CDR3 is TGCAGTGCTATAATCCTGTCTGAAGCTTTCTTT. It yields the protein CSAIILSEAFF.

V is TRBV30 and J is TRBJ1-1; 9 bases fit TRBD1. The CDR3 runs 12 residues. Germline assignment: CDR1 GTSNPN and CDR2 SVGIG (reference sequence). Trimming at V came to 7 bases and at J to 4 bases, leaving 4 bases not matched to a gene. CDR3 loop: CALQGAVTEAFF. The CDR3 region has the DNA TGTGCCTTACAGGGGGCGGTCACTGAAGCTTTCTTT.

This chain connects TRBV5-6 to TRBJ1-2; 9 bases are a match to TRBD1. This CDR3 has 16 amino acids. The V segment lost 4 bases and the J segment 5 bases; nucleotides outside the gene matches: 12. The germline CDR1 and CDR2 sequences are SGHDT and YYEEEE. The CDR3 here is CASSHNSGQGRYGYTF. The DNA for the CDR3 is TGTGCCAGCAGCCACAATAGCGGACAGGGGAGATATGGCTACACCTTC. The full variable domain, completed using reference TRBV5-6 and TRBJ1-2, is DAGVTQSPTHLIKTRGQQVTLRCSPKSGHDTVSWYQQALGQGPQFIFQYYEEEERQRGNFPDRFSGHQFPNYSSELNVNALLLGDSALYLCASSHNSGQGRYGYTFGSGTRLTVV.

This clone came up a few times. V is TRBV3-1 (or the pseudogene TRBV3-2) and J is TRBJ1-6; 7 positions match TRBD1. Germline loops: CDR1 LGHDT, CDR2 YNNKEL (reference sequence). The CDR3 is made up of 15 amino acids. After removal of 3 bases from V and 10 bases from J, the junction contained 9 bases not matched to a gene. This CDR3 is CASSHGQVARSPLHF. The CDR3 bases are TGTGCCAGCAGCCACGGACAGGTTGCCCGCTCACCCCTCCACTTT.

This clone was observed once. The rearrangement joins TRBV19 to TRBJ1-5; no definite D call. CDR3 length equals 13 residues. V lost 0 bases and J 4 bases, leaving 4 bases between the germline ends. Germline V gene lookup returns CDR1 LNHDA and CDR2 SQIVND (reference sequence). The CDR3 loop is CASSIEGNQPQHF. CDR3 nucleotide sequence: TGTGCCAGTAGTATAGAAGGGAATCAGCCCCAGCATTTT.

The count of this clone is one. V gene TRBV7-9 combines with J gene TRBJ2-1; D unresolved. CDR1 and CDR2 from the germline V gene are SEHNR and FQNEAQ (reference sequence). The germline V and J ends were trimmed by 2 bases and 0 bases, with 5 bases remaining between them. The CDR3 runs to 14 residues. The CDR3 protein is CASSLQASYNEQFF. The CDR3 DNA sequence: TGTGCCAGCAGCTTACAGGCCTCCTACAATGAGCAGTTCTTC.

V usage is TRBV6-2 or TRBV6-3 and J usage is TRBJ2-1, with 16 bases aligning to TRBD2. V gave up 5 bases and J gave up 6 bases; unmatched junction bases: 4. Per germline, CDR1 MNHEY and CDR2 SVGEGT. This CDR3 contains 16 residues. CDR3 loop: CASSAGLAGGLNEQFF. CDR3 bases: TGTGCCAGCAGTGCGGGACTAGCGGGGGGGCTCAATGAGCAGTTCTTC.

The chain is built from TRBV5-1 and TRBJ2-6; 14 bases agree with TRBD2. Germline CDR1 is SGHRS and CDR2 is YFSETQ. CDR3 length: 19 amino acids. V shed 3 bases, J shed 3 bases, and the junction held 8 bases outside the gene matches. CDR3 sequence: CASSSGLAGGPLGANVLTF. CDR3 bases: TGCGCCAGCAGCTCCGGACTAGCGGGGGGACCTCTTGGGGCCAACGTCCTGACTTTC.

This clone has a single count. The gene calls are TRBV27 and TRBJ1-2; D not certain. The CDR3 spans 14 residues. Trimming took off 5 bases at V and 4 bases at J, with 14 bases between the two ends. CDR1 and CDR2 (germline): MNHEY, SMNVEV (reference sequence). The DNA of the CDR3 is TGTGCCAGCAGTCCTAGACACGTACTCTATGGCTACACCTTC. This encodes CASSPRHVLYGYTF.

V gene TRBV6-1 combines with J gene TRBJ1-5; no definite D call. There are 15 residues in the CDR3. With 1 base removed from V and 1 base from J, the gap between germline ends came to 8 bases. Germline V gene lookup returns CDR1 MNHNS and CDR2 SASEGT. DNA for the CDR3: TGTGCCAGCAGTGAAGGAACCAGCAGCAATCAGCCCCAGCATTTT. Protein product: CASSEGTSSNQPQHF.

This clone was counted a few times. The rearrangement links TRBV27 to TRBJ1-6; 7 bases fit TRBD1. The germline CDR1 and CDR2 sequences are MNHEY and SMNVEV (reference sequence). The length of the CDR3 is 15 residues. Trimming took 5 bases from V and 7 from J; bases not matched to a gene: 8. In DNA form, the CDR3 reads TGTGCCAGCAGTCCCAGACAGGGTTTAAATTCACCCCTCCACTTT. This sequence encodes CASSPRQGLNSPLHF.

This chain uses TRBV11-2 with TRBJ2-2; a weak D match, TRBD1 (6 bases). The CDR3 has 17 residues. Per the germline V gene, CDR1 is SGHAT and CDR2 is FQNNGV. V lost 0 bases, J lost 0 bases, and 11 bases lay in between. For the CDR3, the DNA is TGTGCCAGCAGCTTAGATCGTAGGACAGCGAACACCGGGGAGCTGTTTTTT. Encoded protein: CASSLDRRTANTGELFF.

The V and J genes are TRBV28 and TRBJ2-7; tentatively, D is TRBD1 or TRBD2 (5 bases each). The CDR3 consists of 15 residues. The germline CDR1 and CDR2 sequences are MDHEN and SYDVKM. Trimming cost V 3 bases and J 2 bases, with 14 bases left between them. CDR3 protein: CASSFGRGVPYEQYF. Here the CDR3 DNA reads TGTGCCAGCAGTTTTGGAAGAGGGGTACCCTACGAGCAGTACTTC.

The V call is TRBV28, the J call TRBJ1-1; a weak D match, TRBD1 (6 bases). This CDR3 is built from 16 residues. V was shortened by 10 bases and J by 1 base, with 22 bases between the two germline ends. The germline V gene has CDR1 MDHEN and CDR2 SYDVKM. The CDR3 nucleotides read TGTGCCATCGACTCCCCTTCCGGGGGGCGGAACACTGAAGCTTTCTTT. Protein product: CAIDSPSGGRNTEAFF.

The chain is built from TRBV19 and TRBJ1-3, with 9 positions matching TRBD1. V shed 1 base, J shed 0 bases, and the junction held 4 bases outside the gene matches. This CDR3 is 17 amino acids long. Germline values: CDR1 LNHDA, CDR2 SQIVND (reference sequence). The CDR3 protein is CASSIGDRALSGNTIYF. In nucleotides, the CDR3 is TGTGCCAGTAGTATAGGGGACAGGGCCCTCTCTGGAAACACCATATATTTT. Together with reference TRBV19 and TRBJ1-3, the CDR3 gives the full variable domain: DGGITQSPKYLFRKEGQNVTLSCEQNLNHDAMYWYRQDPGQGLRLIYYSQIVNDFQKGDIAEGYSVSREKKESFPLTVTSAQKNPTAFYLCASSIGDRALSGNTIYFGEGSWLTVV.

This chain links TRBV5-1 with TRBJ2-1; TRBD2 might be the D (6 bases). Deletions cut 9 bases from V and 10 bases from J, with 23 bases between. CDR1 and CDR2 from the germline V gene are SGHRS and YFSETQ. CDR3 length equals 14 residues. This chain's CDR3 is CATSRASGRDEQFF. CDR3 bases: TGCGCCACCTCCCGGGCCTCCGGGCGGGACGAGCAGTTCTTC.